The rows below give T cell receptor beta chains drawn from one sample of a study of neurological immune-mediated disorders. One entry per CDR3 protein, called by TCRdb with MiXCR from the 5' RACE reads. The sample lists about 66,000 distinct CDR3 sequences, less than 10% occurring once. Source material: PBMCs. These TCRs come from a man aged 30-40 years in good health. Both conserved end residues are part of each CDR3. D genes are given only for firm matches. Expanded clones are given a class, and other clones once, few, many or no size at all.

CDR3 protein	clone size	J gene	D gene	V gene
CASSLGTPRVEQYF	-	TRBJ2-7	-	TRBV27
CASIGGATRHNEQFF	few	TRBJ2-1	-	TRBV28
CASSLFWRGSNGYTF	many	TRBJ1-2	-	TRBV28
CSAATSGIFSEQFF	many	TRBJ2-1	TRBD2	TRBV20-1
CASSLRTGGDYGYTF	many	TRBJ1-2	TRBD1	TRBV5-1
CASSLGRADEQYF	many	TRBJ2-7	-	TRBV5-1
CSASRDYGLDTQYF	many	TRBJ2-3	TRBD2	TRBV20-1
CASSSRRLRQGLAGEGETQYF	many	TRBJ2-5	TRBD2	TRBV5-1
CASSLAGVWNTEAFF	few	TRBJ1-1	-	TRBV6-2/TRBV6-3
CSAREPGREQYF	many	TRBJ2-7	-	TRBV20-1
CAISPTGPISETQYF	many	TRBJ2-5	-	TRBV10-3
CASSVHPGNTEAFF	many	TRBJ1-1	-	TRBV9
CASSTRDRYEQYF	many	TRBJ2-7	TRBD1	TRBV7-3
CASSFTGDEGETQYF	many	TRBJ2-5	-	TRBV5-1
CASSLAPLGQNGELFF	many	TRBJ2-2	-	TRBV7-9
CASSQGRQGSYEQYF	many	TRBJ2-7	TRBD1	TRBV4-2
CSVGDRGSYNEQFF	many	TRBJ2-1	TRBD1	TRBV29-1
CASEGQDTDTQYF	many	TRBJ2-3	-	TRBV6-1
CASSTQRVYYNEQFF	many	TRBJ2-1	-	TRBV14
CASSQVGADTQYF	many	TRBJ2-3	-	TRBV3-1
CAISGREYADTQYF	many	TRBJ2-3	TRBD2	TRBV10-3
CATSDLTGGRDTQYF	many	TRBJ2-3	TRBD1	TRBV24-1
CSSSGWAGEVPGDLFF	once	TRBJ2-2	-	TRBV10-2
CASSLGTDTGELFF	many	TRBJ2-2	TRBD1	TRBV6-1
CSARDRAGASYEQYF	many	TRBJ2-7	TRBD2	TRBV20-1
CASGGRFDEQFF	many	TRBJ2-1	TRBD2	TRBV2
CAISEDGLGSEQYF	many	TRBJ2-7	-	TRBV10-3
CASSPETEYNSPLHF	few	TRBJ1-6	-	TRBV27
CASRTGPEAFF	many	TRBJ1-1	-	TRBV6-5
CASSRRDMDTEAFF	many	TRBJ1-1	-	TRBV6-5
CATSDASGGYEQFF	many	TRBJ2-1	TRBD2	TRBV24-1
CSVDDGTYNEQFF	many	TRBJ2-1	-	TRBV29-1
CSARAVWTSGSYNEQFF	-	TRBJ2-1	TRBD2	TRBV20-1
CSVEDLLAGGPGEQYF	-	TRBJ2-7	TRBD2	TRBV29-1
CASSQQGAGGELFF	many	TRBJ2-2	TRBD1	TRBV12-3/TRBV12-4
CASSQLAPWEYGYTF	-	TRBJ1-2	-	TRBV14
CASNSQAQHF	-	TRBJ1-5	-	TRBV6-1
CAIKAGGTNYEWQYF	many	TRBJ2-7	TRBD2	TRBV10-3
CASSLREWGEQFF	many	TRBJ2-1	-	TRBV11-3
CASSFQGNTEAFF	many	TRBJ1-1	-	TRBV12-3/TRBV12-4
CASSQVQGSTDTQYF	-	TRBJ2-3	-	TRBV14